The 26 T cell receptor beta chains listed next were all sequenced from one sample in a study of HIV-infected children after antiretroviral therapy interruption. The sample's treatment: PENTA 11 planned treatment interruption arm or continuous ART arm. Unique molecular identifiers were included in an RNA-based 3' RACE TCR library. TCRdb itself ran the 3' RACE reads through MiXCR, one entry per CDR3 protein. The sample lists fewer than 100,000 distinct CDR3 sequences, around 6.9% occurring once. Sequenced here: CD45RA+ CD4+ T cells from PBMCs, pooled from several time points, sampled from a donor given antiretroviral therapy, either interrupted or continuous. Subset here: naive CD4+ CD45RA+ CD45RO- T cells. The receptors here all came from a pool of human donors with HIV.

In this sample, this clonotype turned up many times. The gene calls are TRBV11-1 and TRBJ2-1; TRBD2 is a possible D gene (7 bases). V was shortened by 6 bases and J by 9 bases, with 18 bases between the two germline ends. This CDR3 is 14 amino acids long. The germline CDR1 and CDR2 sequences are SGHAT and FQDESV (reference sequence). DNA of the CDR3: TGTGCCAGCAGTTTTTCCTGGGGGGGCGCTGAGCAGTTCTTC. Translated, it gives CASSFSWGGAEQFF.

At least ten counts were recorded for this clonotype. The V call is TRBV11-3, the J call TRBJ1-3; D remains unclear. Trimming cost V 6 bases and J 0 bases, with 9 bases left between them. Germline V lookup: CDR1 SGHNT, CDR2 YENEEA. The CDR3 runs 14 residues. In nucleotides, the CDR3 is TGTGCCAGCAGGGCCAGCCCCTCTGGAAACACCATATATTTT. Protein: CASRASPSGNTIYF.

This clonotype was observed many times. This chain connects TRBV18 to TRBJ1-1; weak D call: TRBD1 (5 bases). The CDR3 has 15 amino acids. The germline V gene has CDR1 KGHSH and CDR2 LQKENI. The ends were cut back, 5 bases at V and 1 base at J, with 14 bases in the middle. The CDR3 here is CASSMAPGANTEAFF. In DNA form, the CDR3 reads TGTGCCAGCTCAATGGCTCCCGGGGCGAACACTGAAGCTTTCTTT. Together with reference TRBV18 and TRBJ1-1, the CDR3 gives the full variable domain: NAGVMQNPRHLVRRRGQEARLRCSPMKGHSHVYWYRQLPEEGLKFMVYLQKENIIDESGMPKERFSAEFPKEGPSILRIQQVVRGDSAAYFCASSMAPGANTEAFFGQGTRLTVV.

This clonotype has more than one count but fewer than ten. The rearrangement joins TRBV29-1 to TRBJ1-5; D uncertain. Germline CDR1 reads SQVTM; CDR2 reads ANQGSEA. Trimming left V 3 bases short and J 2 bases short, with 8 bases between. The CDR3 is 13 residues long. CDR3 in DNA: TGCAGCGTTGAGGTTAGCGGCAATCAGCCCCAGCATTTT. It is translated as CSVEVSGNQPQHF.

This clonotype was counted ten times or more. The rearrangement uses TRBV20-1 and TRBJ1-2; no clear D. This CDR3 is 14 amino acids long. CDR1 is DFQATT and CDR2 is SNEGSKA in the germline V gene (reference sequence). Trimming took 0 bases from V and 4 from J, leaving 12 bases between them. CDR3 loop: CSARDNGRIYGYTF. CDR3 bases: TGCAGTGCTAGAGATAACGGCAGGATCTATGGCTACACCTTC.

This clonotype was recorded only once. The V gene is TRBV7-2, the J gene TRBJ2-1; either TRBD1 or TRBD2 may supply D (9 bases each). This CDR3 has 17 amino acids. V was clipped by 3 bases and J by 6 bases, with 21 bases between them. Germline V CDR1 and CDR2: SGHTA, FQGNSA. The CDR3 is CASSFSSGTGFGNEQFF. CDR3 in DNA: TGTGCCAGCAGCTTCTCTAGCGGGACAGGGTTCGGCAATGAGCAGTTCTTC.

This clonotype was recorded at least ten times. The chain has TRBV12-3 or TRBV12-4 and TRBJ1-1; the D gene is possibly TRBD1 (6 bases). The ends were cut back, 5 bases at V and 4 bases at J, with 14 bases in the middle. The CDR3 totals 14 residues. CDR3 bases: TGTGCCAGCAGTCTACAGGGCAGGGTCACTGAAGCTTTCTTT. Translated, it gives CASSLQGRVTEAFF.

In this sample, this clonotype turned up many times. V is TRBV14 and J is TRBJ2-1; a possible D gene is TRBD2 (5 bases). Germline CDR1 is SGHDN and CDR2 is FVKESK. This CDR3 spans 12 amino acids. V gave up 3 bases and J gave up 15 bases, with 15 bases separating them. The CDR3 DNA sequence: TGTGCCAGCAGCCAGGAGGTTCTTCGGCCGTTCTTC. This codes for CASSQEVLRPFF.

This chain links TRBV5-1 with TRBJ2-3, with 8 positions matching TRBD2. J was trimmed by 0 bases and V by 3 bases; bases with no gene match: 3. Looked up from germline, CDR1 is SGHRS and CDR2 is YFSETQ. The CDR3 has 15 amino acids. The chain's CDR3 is CASSYLAGSTDTQYF. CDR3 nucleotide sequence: TGCGCCAGCAGCTACTTAGCGGGGAGCACAGATACGCAGTATTTT.

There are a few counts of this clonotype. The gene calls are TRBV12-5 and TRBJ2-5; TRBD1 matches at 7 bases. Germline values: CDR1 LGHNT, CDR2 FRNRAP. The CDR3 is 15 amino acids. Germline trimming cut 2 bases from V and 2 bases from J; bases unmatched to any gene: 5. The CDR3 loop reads CASGLPQGVQETQYF. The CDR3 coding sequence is TGTGCTAGTGGTTTGCCCCAGGGGGTTCAAGAGACCCAGTACTTC.

The CDR3 sequence: CATKGRPTYEQYF. For the CDR3, the DNA is TGTGCCACCAAAGGACGTCCTACCTACGAGCAGTACTTC. The V and J genes are TRBV19 and TRBJ2-7; D is unresolved. Per the germline V gene, CDR1 is LNHDA and CDR2 is SQIVND (reference sequence). V lost 10 bases and J lost 2, with 15 bases in between. The CDR3 has 13 residues.

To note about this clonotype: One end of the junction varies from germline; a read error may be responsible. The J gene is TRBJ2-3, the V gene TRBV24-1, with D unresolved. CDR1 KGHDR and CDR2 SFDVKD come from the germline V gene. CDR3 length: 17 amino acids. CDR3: CAISVPHGLSLTDTQYF. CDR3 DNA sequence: TGTGCCATCAGTGTCCCCCATGGGTTGAGCCTCACAGATACGCAGTATTTT.

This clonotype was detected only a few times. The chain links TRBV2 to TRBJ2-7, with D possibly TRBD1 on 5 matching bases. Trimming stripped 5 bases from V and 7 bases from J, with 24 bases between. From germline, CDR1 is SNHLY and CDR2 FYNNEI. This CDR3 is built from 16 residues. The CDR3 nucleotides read TGTGCCAGCAGTATTATGGGGCAGGCCATTCCAGGGGAGCAGTACTTC. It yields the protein CASSIMGQAIPGEQYF.

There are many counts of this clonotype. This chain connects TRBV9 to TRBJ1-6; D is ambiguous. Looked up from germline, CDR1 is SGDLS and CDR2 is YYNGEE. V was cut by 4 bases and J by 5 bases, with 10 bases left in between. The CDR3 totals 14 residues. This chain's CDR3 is CASSPTVNNSPLHF. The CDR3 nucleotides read TGTGCCAGCAGCCCGACGGTTAATAATTCACCCCTCCACTTT.

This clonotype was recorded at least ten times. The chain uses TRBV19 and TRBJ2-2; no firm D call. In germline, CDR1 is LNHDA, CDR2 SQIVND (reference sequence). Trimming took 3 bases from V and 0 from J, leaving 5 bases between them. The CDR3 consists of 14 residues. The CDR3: CASSIITNTGELFF. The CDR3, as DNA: TGTGCCAGTAGTATCATTACGAACACCGGGGAGCTGTTTTTT.

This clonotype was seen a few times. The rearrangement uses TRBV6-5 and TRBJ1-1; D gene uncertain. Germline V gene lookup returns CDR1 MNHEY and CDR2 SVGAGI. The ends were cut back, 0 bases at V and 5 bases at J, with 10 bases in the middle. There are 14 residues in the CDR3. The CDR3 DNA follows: TGTGCCAGCAGTTACTCTCGACTGGGGACTGAAGCTTTCTTT. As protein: CASSYSRLGTEAFF.

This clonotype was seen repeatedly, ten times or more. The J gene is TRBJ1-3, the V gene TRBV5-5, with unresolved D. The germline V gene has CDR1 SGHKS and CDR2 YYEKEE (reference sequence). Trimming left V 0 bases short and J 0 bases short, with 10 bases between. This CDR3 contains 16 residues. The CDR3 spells CASSLAGTRSGNTIYF. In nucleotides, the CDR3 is TGTGCCAGCAGCTTGGCCGGCACTCGCTCTGGAAACACCATATATTTT.

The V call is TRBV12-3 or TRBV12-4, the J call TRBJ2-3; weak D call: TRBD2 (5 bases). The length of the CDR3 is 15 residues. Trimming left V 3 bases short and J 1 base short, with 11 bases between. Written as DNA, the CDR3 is TGTGCCAGCAGTTTTGTCGGGGATCGCACAGATACGCAGTATTTT. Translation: CASSFVGDRTDTQYF.

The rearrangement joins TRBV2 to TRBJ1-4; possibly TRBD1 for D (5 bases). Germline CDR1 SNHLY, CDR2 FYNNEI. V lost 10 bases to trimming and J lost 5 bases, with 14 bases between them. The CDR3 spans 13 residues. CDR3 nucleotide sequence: TGTGCCATATCCGGGACGGAGAATGAAAAACTGTTTTTT. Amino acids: CAISGTENEKLFF.

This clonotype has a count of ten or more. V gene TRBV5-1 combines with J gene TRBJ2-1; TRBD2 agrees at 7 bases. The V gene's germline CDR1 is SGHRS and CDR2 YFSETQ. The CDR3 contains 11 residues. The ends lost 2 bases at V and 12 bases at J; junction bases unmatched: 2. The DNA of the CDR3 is TGCGCCAGCAGCTTAGGGAGGGGGCAGTTCTTC. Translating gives CASSLGRGQFF.

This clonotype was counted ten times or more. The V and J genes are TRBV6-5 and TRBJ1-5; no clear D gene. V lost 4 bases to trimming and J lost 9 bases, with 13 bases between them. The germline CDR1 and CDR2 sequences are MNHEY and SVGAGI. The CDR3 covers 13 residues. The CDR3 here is CASSFRSPGPQHF. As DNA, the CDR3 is TGTGCCAGCAGTTTCCGGTCCCCAGGGCCCCAGCATTTT.

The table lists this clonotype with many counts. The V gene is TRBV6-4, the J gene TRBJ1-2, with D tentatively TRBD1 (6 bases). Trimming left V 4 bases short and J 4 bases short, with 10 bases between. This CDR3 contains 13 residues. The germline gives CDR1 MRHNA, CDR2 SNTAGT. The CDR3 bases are TGTGCCAGCAGTGCAGGGGCATCCTATGGCTACACCTTC. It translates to CASSAGASYGYTF.

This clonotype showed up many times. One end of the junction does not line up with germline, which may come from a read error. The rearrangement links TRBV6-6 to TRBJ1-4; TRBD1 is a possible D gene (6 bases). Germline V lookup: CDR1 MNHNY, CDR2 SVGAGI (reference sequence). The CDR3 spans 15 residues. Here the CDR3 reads CASSDEGGANERLFF. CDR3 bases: TGTGCCAGCAGTGATGAGGGGGGGGCCAACGAAAGATTATTTTTC.

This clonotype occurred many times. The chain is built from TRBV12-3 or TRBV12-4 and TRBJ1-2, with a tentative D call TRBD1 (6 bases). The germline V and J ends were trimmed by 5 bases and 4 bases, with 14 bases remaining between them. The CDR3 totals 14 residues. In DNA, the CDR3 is TGTGCCAGCAGTCAACGACAGGCGGGCTATGGCTACACCTTC. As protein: CASSQRQAGYGYTF.

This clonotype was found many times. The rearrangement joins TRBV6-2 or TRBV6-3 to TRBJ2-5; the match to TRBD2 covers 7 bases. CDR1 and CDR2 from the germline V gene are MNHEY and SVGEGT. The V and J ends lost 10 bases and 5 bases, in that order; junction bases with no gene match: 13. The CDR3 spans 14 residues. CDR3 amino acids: CATNPGGRPETQYF. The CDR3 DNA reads TGTGCCACCAACCCTGGCGGGAGACCGGAGACCCAGTACTTC.

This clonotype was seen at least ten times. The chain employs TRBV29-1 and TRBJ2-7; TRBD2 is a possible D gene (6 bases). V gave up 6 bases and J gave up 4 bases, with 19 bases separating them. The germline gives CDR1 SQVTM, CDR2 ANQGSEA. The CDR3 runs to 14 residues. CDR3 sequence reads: CSVPRGGGNYEQYF. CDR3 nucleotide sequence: TGCAGCGTCCCACGAGGTGGGGGGAATTACGAGCAGTACTTC.